This TCR beta chain was captured by sequencing in a study of blood T cells in healthy people across ages. Alongside a J-beta primer mix, a sample-barcoded 5' primer served in a second PCR lasting roughly 6 to 11 cycles. TCRdb re-called the 5' RACE reads with MiXCR, one entry per CDR3 protein. The sample lists approximately 760,000 distinct CDR3 sequences, approximately 25% occurring once. This clonotype was found a few times. These data were also filed under a second study, of T cells of mothers and their children. This second study notes: It was through the M1S primer of the second PCR that sample barcodes and 2-4 random nucleotides were added.

This clonotype was obtained from a boy younger than 18 in good health. Sequencing input: blood.

In nucleotides, the CDR3 is TGCAGCGTTGCTATGGGGAGGGACCAGCCCCAGCATTTT. Its translation is CSVAMGRDQPQHF. V gene TRBV29-1 combines with J gene TRBJ1-5; possibly TRBD1 for D (5 bases). CDR1 is SQVTM and CDR2 is ANQGSEA in the germline V gene. The CDR3 length is 13 residues. Trimming shortened V by 4 bases and J by 7 bases, and 14 bases separated the two germline ends.